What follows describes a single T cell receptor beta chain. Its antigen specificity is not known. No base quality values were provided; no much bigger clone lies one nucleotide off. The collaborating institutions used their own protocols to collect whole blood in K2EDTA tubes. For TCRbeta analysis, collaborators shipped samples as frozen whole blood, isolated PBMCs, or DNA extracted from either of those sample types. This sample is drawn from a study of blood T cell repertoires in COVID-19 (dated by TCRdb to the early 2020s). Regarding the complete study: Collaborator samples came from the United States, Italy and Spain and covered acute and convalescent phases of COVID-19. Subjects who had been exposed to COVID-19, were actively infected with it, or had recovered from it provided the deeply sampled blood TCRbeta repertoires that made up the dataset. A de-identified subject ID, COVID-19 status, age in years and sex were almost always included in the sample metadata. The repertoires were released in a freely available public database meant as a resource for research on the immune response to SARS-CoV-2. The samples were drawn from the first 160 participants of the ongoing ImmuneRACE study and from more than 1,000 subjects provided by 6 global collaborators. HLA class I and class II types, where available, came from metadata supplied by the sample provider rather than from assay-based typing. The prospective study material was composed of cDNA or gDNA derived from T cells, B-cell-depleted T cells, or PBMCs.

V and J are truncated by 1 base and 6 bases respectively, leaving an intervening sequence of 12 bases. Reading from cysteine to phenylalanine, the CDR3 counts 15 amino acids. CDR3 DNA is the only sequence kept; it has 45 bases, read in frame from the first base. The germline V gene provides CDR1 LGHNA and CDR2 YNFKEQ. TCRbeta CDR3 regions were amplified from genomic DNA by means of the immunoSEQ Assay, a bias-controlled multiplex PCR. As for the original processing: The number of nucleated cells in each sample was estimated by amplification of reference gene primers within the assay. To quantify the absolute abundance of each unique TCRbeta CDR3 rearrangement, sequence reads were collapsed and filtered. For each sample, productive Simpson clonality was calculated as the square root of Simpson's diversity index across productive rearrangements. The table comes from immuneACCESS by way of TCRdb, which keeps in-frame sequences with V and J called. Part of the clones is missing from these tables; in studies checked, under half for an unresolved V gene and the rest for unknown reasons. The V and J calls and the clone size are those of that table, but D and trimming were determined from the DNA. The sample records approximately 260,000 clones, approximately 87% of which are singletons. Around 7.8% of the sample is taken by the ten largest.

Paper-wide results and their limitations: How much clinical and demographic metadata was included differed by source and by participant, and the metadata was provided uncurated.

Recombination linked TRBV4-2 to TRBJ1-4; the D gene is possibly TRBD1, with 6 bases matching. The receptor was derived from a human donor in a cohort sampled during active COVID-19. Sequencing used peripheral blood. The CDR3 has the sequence CASSQGSGDDEKLFF. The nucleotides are TGTGCCAGCAGCCAAGGATCAGGGGATGATGAAAAACTGTTTTTT.